A single sample gave rise to the 31 T cell receptor beta chains below, sequenced in a study of naive and memory T cell subsets. Treatment reported: skin biopsy from PPD injection site in Mantoux-positive individual. The library had UMIs added by 3' ligation of an oligonucleotide to TCR cDNA. Four PCR rounds used nested alpha and beta constant region primers plus the SP2 primer. Using its own MiXCR run on the UMI-ligation and nested PCR reads, TCRdb lists one record per CDR3 protein. The table records over 13,000 distinct CDR3 sequences, 4.5% to 6.5% of them present only once. This material consisted of skin, taken from a tuberculin skin test site. These receptors originate from an adult in good health.

Many counts were recorded for this clonotype. This chain uses TRBV18 with TRBJ2-7; tentatively, D is TRBD1 (6 bases). Trimming left V 3 bases short and J 6 bases short, with 21 bases between. The CDR3 runs to 16 residues. Germline assignment: CDR1 KGHSH and CDR2 LQKENI. The chain's CDR3 is CASSPGAWHSQGEQYF. CDR3 nucleotide sequence: TGTGCCAGCTCACCGGGGGCTTGGCACTCTCAGGGCGAGCAGTACTTC.

Concerning this clonotype itself: A much larger clone differs from this one at a single base, so this may be a read error. Here the CDR3 DNA reads TGCAGCGTTGAACCGAGGGGACAGGGGAGCCAGCAGTACTTC. It codes for CSVEPRGQGSQQYF. This chain links TRBV29-1 with TRBJ2-7; 10 bases are a match to TRBD1. This CDR3 spans 14 amino acids. The J segment lost 8 bases and the V segment lost 2 bases, leaving 9 bases of the junction unmatched. The germline V gene has CDR1 SQVTM and CDR2 ANQGSEA.

This clonotype is labeled as medium-sized (0.01 to 0.1%). The chain links TRBV28 to TRBJ2-7, with TRBD1 identical over 12 bases. Germline-derived CDR1 and CDR2 are MDHEN and SYDVKM. The CDR3 contains 17 residues. The J segment lost 3 bases and the V segment lost 7 bases, leaving 13 bases of the junction unmatched. CDR3 sequence reads: CASIPGDRGRTHYEQYF. DNA of the CDR3: TGTGCCAGCATTCCGGGGGACAGGGGGCGGACGCACTACGAGCAGTACTTC. Combining the CDR3 with reference TRBV28 and TRBJ2-7 gives the whole variable domain DVKVTQSSRYLVKRTGEKVFLECVQDMDHENMFWYRQDPGLGLRLIYFSYDVKMKEKGDIPEGYSVSREKKERFSLILESASTNQTSMYLCASIPGDRGRTHYEQYFGPGTRLTVT.

This clonotype was counted many times. V usage is TRBV20-1 and J usage is TRBJ1-6; TRBD1 agrees at 7 bases. The CDR3 sequence is 15 residues long. Per the germline V gene, CDR1 is DFQATT and CDR2 is SNEGSKA (reference sequence). Trimming at V came to 0 bases and at J to 8 bases, leaving 7 bases not matched to a gene. CDR3 residues: CSARDWRQGDSPLHF. The CDR3 DNA follows: TGCAGTGCTAGAGATTGGAGACAGGGAGATTCACCCCTCCACTTT.

This clonotype was observed at least ten times. The chain couples TRBV7-2 to TRBJ1-5; D may be TRBD1 (6 bases). The germline V gene encodes CDR1 SGHTA and CDR2 FQGNSA. Trimming took 5 bases from V and 1 from J, leaving 12 bases between them. The CDR3 totals 15 residues. CDR3 DNA sequence: TGTGCCAGCAGCGCAAGAGGGGGAAGCAATCAGCCCCAGCATTTT. Its protein product is CASSARGGSNQPQHF.

This clonotype is deemed medium-sized (0.01 to 0.1%). This rearrangement joins TRBV7-2 to TRBJ2-5, with TRBD1 matching over 9 bases. Per germline, CDR1 SGHTA and CDR2 FQGNSA. The CDR3 covers 14 residues. With V trimmed by 4 bases and J by 4 bases, 4 bases remained unmatched. The DNA of the CDR3 is TGTGCCAGCAGCTATAACAGGGGGCGAGAGACCCAGTACTTC. It codes for CASSYNRGRETQYF. Full variable domain (remainder filled in from reference TRBV7-2 and TRBJ2-5): GAGVSQSPSNKVTEKGKDVELRCDPISGHTALYWYRQSLGQGLEFLIYFQGNSAPDKSGLPSDRFSAERTGGSVSTLTIQRTQQEDSAVYLCASSYNRGRETQYFGPGTRLLVL.

This clonotype is medium-sized. The chain is built from TRBV19 and TRBJ1-5; 7 bases are shared with TRBD1. CDR3 length equals 17 residues. Losses at the gene ends were 7 bases for V and 1 base for J; bases not matched to a gene: 13. Looked up from germline, CDR1 is LNHDA and CDR2 is SQIVND (reference sequence). The CDR3 sequence: CASKTLRQGGSNQPQHF. The CDR3, as DNA: TGTGCCAGTAAAACCCTCCGACAGGGAGGGAGCAATCAGCCCCAGCATTTT.

This clonotype was seen at least ten times. The chain combines TRBV6-2 or TRBV6-3 with TRBJ2-5; D not certain. Germline CDR1 is MNHEY and CDR2 is SVGEGT. Trimming took 4 bases from V and 7 from J, leaving 7 bases between them. The CDR3 sequence is 11 residues long. The CDR3: CASSFVTTQYF. DNA of the CDR3: TGTGCCAGCAGTTTTGTTACGACCCAGTACTTC.

Ten or more counts support this clonotype. The chain joins TRBV30 to TRBJ1-2; TRBD1 is a possible D gene (5 bases). The CDR3 has 11 amino acids. Germline-derived CDR1 and CDR2 are GTSNPN and SVGIG (reference sequence). V shed 3 bases and J shed 8 bases, with 10 bases lying between them. The CDR3: CAWRRWGGYTF. CDR3 in DNA: TGTGCCTGGAGGAGGTGGGGCGGCTACACCTTC. Full variable domain (remainder filled in from reference TRBV30 and TRBJ1-2): SQTIHQWPATLVQPVGSPLSLECTVEGTSNPNLYWYRQAAGRGLQLLFYSVGIGQISSEVPQNLSASRPQDRQFILSSKKLLLSDSGFYLCAWRRWGGYTFGSGTRLTVV.

This clonotype is termed medium-sized (0.01 to 0.1%). This chain uses TRBV7-2 with TRBJ2-3, with D possibly matching TRBD1 (6 bases). Germline V CDR1 and CDR2: SGHTA, FQGNSA. The CDR3 is made up of 15 amino acids. V was shortened by 7 bases and J by 2 bases, with 16 bases between the two germline ends. In nucleotides, the CDR3 is TGTGCCAGCACCCCCTTGGGACACCTCACAGATACGCAGTATTTT. Translated: CASTPLGHLTDTQYF.

This clonotype was picked up many times. The V and J genes are TRBV12-5 and TRBJ2-1; D ambiguous. V was clipped by 3 bases and J by 2 bases, with 11 bases between them. The CDR3 consists of 15 residues. Germline V gene lookup returns CDR1 LGHNT and CDR2 FRNRAP. CDR3 in DNA: TGTGCTAGTGGTTTTGGACGCGCACCCTACAATGAGCAGTTCTTC. Protein: CASGFGRAPYNEQFF.

This clonotype is deemed medium-sized (0.01 to 0.1%). The rearrangement links TRBV6-2 or TRBV6-3 to TRBJ1-1, with no clear D. This CDR3 spans 12 amino acids. Trimming took 4 bases from V and 5 from J, leaving 8 bases between them. Germline V gene data show CDR1 as MNHEY and CDR2 as SVGEGT. The CDR3 DNA sequence: TGTGCCAGCAGTTGGTCGGGGACTGAAGCTTTCTTT. Its translation is CASSWSGTEAFF.

A single count supports this clonotype. Without the conserved terminal phenylalanine or tryptophan, this CDR3 likely stems from a read error. Because the CDR3's place on the DNA is in doubt, the DNA is left out and the CDR3 is given as listed by TCRdb. The rearrangement joins TRBV4-1 to TRBJ2-7; TRBD1 is taken as the D call from the table, unchecked against the DNA. The length of the CDR3 is 15 amino acids, counting both ends. Germline CDR1 is MGHRA and CDR2 is YSYEKL. CDR3: CASSPGQGEGDEQEG.

This clonotype was seen many times. The chain has TRBV9 and TRBJ1-5; no reliable D call. This CDR3 is 13 amino acids long. V was cut by 0 bases and J by 7 bases, with 8 bases left in between. Germline V gives CDR1 SGDLS, CDR2 YYNGEE. CDR3: CASSVGGVQPQHF. DNA of the CDR3: TGTGCCAGCAGCGTAGGAGGTGTACAGCCCCAGCATTTT.

This clonotype was detected ten times or more. The chain has TRBV7-9 and TRBJ2-4, with D possibly being TRBD1 or TRBD2 (5 bases each). Trimming took off 4 bases at V and 5 bases at J, with 15 bases between the two ends. Per germline, CDR1 SEHNR and CDR2 FQNEAQ (reference sequence). The length of the CDR3 is 15 residues. CDR3 bases: TGTGCCAGCAGCTATGCGCGACGGGGCCAAAACATTCAGTACTTC. It codes for CASSYARRGQNIQYF.

This clonotype is medium-sized (0.01 to 0.1%) in the sample. J is TRBJ2-1 and V is TRBV5-4, with 15 bases matching TRBD2. CDR1 is SGHNT and CDR2 is YYREEE in the germline V gene (reference sequence). Germline trimming cut 4 bases from V and 12 bases from J; bases unmatched to any gene: 11. This CDR3 comprises 16 residues. CDR3 in amino acids: CASSVDGLAGGPGQFF. The DNA of the CDR3 is TGTGCCAGCAGCGTCGACGGACTAGCGGGGGGGCCGGGGCAGTTCTTC. Drawing the rest from reference TRBV5-4 and TRBJ2-1, the complete variable domain is ETGVTQSPTHLIKTRGQQVTLRCSSQSGHNTVSWYQQALGQGPQFIFQYYREEENGRGNFPPRFSGLQFPNYSSELNVNALELDDSALYLCASSVDGLAGGPGQFFGPGTRLTVL.

By sample share, this clonotype is medium-sized (0.01 to 0.1%). The J gene is TRBJ2-7, the V gene TRBV2, with a weak D call TRBD2 (5 bases). Per the germline V gene, CDR1 is SNHLY and CDR2 is FYNNEI. V lost 6 bases, J lost 2 bases, and 11 bases lay in between. There are 13 residues in the CDR3. For the CDR3, the DNA is TGTGCCAGCAGCGAGAGGGTAGCCTACGAGCAGTACTTC. Translation: CASSERVAYEQYF. Together with reference TRBV2 and TRBJ2-7, the CDR3 gives the full variable domain: EPEVTQTPSHQVTQMGQEVILRCVPISNHLYFYWYRQILGQKVEFLVSFYNNEISEKSEIFDDQFSVERPDGSNFTLKIRSTKLEDSAMYFCASSERVAYEQYFGPGTRLTVT.

This clonotype came up many times. This chain uses TRBV19 with TRBJ2-2; 10 bases are shared with TRBD1. The CDR3 extends over 15 amino acids. CDR1 and CDR2 from the germline V gene are LNHDA and SQIVND (reference sequence). The V segment lost 7 bases and the J segment 4 bases; nucleotides outside the gene matches: 6. The CDR3 DNA is TGTGCCAGTAAGGGACAGGGGCCTTCCACCGGGGAGCTGTTTTTT. Encoded protein: CASKGQGPSTGELFF.

This clonotype was counted ten times or more. The gene calls are TRBV10-3 and TRBJ2-1; D could derive from TRBD1 or TRBD2 (6 bases each). Germline V lookup: CDR1 ENHRY, CDR2 SYGVKD. Trimming removed 2 bases from V and 9 bases from J, with 14 bases in between. The CDR3 runs to 14 residues. The CDR3 here is CAISERGRPIEQFF. The CDR3 coding sequence is TGTGCCATCAGTGAGCGGGGGCGTCCGATTGAGCAGTTCTTC.

This clonotype was detected ten times or more. This sequence joins TRBV28 and TRBJ1-5; 7 bases agree with TRBD1. The length of the CDR3 is 14 residues. The trim removed 11 bases at V and 3 bases at J, leaving 10 bases unmatched. The germline CDR1 and CDR2 sequences are MDHEN and SYDVKM. As DNA, the CDR3 is TGTGCCGGCCGGGACAGTGAAATCAATCAGCCCCAGCATTTT. It codes for CAGRDSEINQPQHF.

This clonotype is labeled as medium-sized (0.01 to 0.1%). V is TRBV11-2 and J is TRBJ2-2; D possibly corresponds to TRBD1 (5 bases). CDR1 and CDR2 (germline): SGHAT, FQNNGV. V lost 7 bases, J lost 2 bases, and 8 bases lay in between. This CDR3 spans 13 amino acids. CDR3 protein: CASIQGNTGELFF. CDR3 DNA sequence: TGTGCCAGCATCCAGGGAAACACCGGGGAGCTGTTTTTT.

At least ten counts were recorded for this clonotype. The chain combines TRBV7-2 with TRBJ2-3; D is undetermined. Trimming pared 6 bases from V and 2 bases from J, leaving 9 bases between. CDR3 size: 13 residues. CDR1 and CDR2 from the germline V gene are SGHTA and FQGNSA. The chain's CDR3 is CASSPKFTDTQYF. The CDR3 nucleotides read TGTGCCAGCAGTCCCAAATTCACAGATACGCAGTATTTT.

There are many counts of this clonotype. As DNA, the CDR3 is TGTGCCAGCAGCCGTGGGGGACTAGATGAAGTAACGCAGTATTTT. This codes for CASSRGGLDEVTQYF. V is TRBV7-9 and J is TRBJ2-3; TRBD2 aligns across 8 bases. V shed 5 bases and J 9 bases; nucleotides not matched to a gene: 13. The CDR3 is 15 amino acids. CDR1 is SEHNR, CDR2 FQNEAQ, per germline (reference sequence).

This clonotype occurred a few times. The rearrangement links TRBV6-6 to TRBJ1-4, with a possible D match to TRBD1 (5 bases). The CDR3 is 15 residues long. Germline lookup yields CDR1 MNHNY and CDR2 SVGAGI (reference sequence). Trimming cost V 5 bases and J 4 bases, with 14 bases left between them. The CDR3 sequence is CASSKPRGSNEKLFF. CDR3 DNA: TGTGCCAGCAGTAAGCCACGGGGCAGTAATGAAAAACTGTTTTTT.

V usage is TRBV5-4 and J usage is TRBJ1-2; TRBD1 matches 8 bases. J gave up 6 bases and V 4 bases, and 8 bases lay outside the gene matches. The CDR3 is 14 residues long. Germline CDR1 SGHNT, CDR2 YYREEE (reference sequence). The CDR3 nucleotides are TGTGCCAGCAGCCCGACAGGGGAGGTCAATGGCTACACCTTC. It specifies CASSPTGEVNGYTF.

This clonotype is labeled as large. V gene TRBV6-5 combines with J gene TRBJ2-7; 8 nucleotides match TRBD1. The V and J ends lost 1 base and 4 bases, in that order; junction bases with no gene match: 6. The germline V gene has CDR1 MNHEY and CDR2 SVGAGI. The CDR3 length is 15 residues. The CDR3 DNA reads TGTGCCAGCAGTTACTTCTGGGGACAGGATTACGAGCAGTACTTC. Protein sequence: CASSYFWGQDYEQYF.

This clonotype came up many times. The rearrangement links TRBV2 to TRBJ2-4; D might be TRBD1 (6 bases). CDR1 SNHLY and CDR2 FYNNEI come from the germline V gene. Trimming removed 7 bases from V and 0 bases from J, with 13 bases in between. This CDR3 comprises 15 residues. CDR3 sequence (DNA): TGTGCCAGCAAGGCAGGGGACGAAGCCAAAAACATTCAGTACTTC. It encodes CASKAGDEAKNIQYF.

As for this clonotype: It may be a read error: a sequence one base away is much more abundant. This CDR3 reads CASSPVGGREQHF. The CDR3 nucleotides read TGTGCCAGCAGTCCCGTTGGGGGGCGAGAGCAGCACTTC. The genes are TRBV7-3 and TRBJ2-7, with D perhaps assigned TRBD1 or TRBD2 (6 bases each). Germline-derived CDR1 and CDR2 are SGHTA and FQGTGA. The CDR3 runs 13 residues.

This clonotype was observed many times. This chain joins TRBV7-9 and TRBJ1-1; TRBD1 might be the D (6 bases). V shed 6 bases and J shed 1 base, with 15 bases lying between them. The CDR3 totals 15 residues. Germline assignment: CDR1 SEHNR and CDR2 FQNEAQ (reference sequence). CDR3 loop: CASRPQGIWNTEAFF. CDR3 nucleotide sequence: TGTGCCAGCAGGCCCCAGGGGATATGGAACACTGAAGCTTTCTTT. The whole variable domain, filled in from reference TRBV7-9 and TRBJ1-1, reads DTGVSQNPRHKITKRGQNVTFRCDPISEHNRLYWYRQTLGQGPEFLTYFQNEAQLEKSRLLSDRFSAERPKGSFSTLEIQRTEQGDSAMYLCASRPQGIWNTEAFFGQGTRLTVV.

The chain employs TRBV7-3 and TRBJ2-1; 14 bases align to TRBD2. Germline lookup yields CDR1 SGHTA and CDR2 FQGTGA. J gave up 6 bases and V 6 bases, and 7 bases lay outside the gene matches. The CDR3 covers 16 residues. The CDR3 DNA sequence: TGTGCCAGCAGTACCGGGACTAGCGGGGGTAGCAATGAGCAGTTCTTC. Protein sequence: CASSTGTSGGSNEQFF.

By share, this clonotype ranks as medium-sized. J is TRBJ1-1 and V is TRBV12-3 or TRBV12-4; maybe TRBD1 (5 bases). The ends were cut back, 5 bases at V and 4 bases at J, with 29 bases in the middle. The CDR3 is made up of 19 amino acids. The CDR3 bases are TGTGCCAGCAGTACGTACTCGCTAGGGACCCCTGGTAGAAGCACTGAAGCTTTCTTT. It is translated as CASSTYSLGTPGRSTEAFF.